This paragraph reports one TCR beta chain. This clonotype was counted only a few times. The clone's antigen remains unknown. Base qualities are not recorded, but no much larger clone differs from it by a single base. V is reduced by 7 bases and J by 5 bases, leaving a spacing of 26 bases between them. The CDR3 contains 17 residues, cysteine and phenylalanine counted. Just the 51-base CDR3 DNA is kept, in frame starting at base 1. Sequences MNHEY (CDR1) and SVGEGT (CDR2) are obtained from the germline V gene. The sample originates from a study of T-cell reconstitution after alpha-beta-depleted transplantation in children (dated by TCRdb to the mid-2010s). General notes on the study: T-cell immune reconstitution after TCRalphabeta/CD19-depleted allogeneic hematopoietic cell transplantation in children was quantitatively tracked in the study by means of TCR repertoire profiling. The paper's findings and limits, for the study overall: Hyperexpanded clone frequencies declined over subsequent months; after one year, T-cell counts and TCRbeta diversity were mostly attributed to newly produced T cells. In some patients, the high TCRbeta diversity seen at day 60 was put down to recipient T cells and intrathymic progenitors that had survived conditioning. Apparently early alphabetaT-cell count recovery about two months after transplant reportedly relied on only several hundred rapidly expanded clones derived from non-depleted graft cells.

Library generation was performed with PCR. Sequencing took place on an Illumina HiSeq 2500. To normalize quantification of the TCRbeta repertoire, the TCR libraries were built with molecular barcoding that relied on unique molecular identifiers. The public reads were quality trimmed at Q25 with fastp and then assembled into clones with MiXCR by TCRdb, keeping productive beta chains. Entries that share a CDR3 protein sequence are merged under the most common genes and DNA. A total of a few hundred thousand distinct CDR3 sequences appear in this sample, approximately 6.9% of them only once. Just over 5.5% of the sample is in the top ten clones. The treatment or condition label for this specimen denotes: allogeneic hematopoietic cell transplantation with graft depleted of TCRalphabeta T cells and CD19 B cells. The children who served as transplant recipients had been given grafts of TCRalphabeta/CD19-depleted allogeneic hematopoietic cells.

The source material was PBMCs, sampled before TCRalphabeta/CD19-depleted stem cell transplant. The origin of this receptor is a boy aged 2 to 10 with acute lymphoblastic leukemia, due to receive a stem cell transplant. The rearranged segments are TRBV6-2 or TRBV6-3 and TRBJ1-1; the D gene is possibly TRBD1, with 6 bases matching. The CDR3 corresponds to CASTHYDSGTQGTEAFF. The nucleotides read TGTGCCAGCACACACTATGATTCCGGGACTCAGGGGACTGAAGCTTTCTTT.